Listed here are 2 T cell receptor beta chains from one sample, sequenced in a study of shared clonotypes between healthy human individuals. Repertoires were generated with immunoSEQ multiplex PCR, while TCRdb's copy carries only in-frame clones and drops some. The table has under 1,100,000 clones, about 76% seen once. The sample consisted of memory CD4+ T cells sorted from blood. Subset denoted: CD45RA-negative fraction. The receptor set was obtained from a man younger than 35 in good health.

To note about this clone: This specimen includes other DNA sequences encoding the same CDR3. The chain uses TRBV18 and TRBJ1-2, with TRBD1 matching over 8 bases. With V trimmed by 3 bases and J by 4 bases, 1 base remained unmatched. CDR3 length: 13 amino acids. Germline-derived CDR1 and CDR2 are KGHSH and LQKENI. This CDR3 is CASSPDRGYGYTF. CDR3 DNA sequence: TGTGCCAGCTCACCTGACAGGGGCTATGGCTACACCTTC.

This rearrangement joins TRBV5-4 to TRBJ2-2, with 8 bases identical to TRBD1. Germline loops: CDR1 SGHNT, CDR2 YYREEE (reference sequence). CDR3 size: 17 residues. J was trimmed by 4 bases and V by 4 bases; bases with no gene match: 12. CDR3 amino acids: CASSPGGTGLSTGELFF. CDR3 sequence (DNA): TGTGCCAGCAGCCCCGGAGGGACAGGCCTTTCCACCGGGGAGCTGTTTTTT.